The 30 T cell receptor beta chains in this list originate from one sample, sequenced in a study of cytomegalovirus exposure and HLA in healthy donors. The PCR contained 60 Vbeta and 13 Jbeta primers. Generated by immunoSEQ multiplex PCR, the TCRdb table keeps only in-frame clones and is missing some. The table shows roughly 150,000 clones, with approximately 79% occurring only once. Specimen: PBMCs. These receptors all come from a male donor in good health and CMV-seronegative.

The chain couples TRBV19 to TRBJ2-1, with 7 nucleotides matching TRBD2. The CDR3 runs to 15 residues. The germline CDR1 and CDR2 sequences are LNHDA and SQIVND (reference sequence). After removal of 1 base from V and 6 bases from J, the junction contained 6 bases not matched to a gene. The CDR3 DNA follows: TGTGCCAGTAGTATAGCTAGCGGTTCTCTCAATGAGCAGTTCTTC. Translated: CASSIASGSLNEQFF.

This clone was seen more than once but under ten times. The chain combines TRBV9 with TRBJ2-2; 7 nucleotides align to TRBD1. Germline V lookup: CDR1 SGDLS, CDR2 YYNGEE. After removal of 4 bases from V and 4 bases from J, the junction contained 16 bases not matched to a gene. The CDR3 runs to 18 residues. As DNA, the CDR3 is TGTGCCAGCAGCCAAAGGGTGTCCTCGACAGGGAGCACCGGGGAGCTGTTTTTT. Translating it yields CASSQRVSSTGSTGELFF.

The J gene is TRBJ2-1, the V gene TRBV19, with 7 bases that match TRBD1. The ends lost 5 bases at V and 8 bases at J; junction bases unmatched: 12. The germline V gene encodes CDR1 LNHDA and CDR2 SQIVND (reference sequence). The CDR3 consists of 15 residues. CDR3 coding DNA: TGTGCCAGTAGTGGGAATCGACAGGGCTTCGATGAGCAGTTCTTC. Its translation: CASSGNRQGFDEQFF.

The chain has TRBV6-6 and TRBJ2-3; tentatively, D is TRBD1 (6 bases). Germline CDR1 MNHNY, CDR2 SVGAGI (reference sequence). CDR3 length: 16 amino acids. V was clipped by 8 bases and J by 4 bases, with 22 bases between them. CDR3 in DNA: TGTGCCAGCCACGGTAACCCAGGGGATGCAGCAGATACGCAGTATTTT. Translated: CASHGNPGDAADTQYF.

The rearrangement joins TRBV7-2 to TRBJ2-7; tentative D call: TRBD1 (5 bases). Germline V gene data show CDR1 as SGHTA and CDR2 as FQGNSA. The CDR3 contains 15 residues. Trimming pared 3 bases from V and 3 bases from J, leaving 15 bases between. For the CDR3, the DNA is TGTGCCAGCAGCTTGGGGCCGGTGACTTACTACGAGCAGTACTTC. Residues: CASSLGPVTYYEQYF.

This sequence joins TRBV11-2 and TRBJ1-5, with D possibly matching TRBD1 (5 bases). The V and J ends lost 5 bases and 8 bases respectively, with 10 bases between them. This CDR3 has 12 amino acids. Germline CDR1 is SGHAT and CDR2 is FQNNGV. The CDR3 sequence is CASSRRGEPQHF. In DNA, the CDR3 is TGTGCCAGCAGCCGCCGGGGGGAGCCCCAGCATTTT.

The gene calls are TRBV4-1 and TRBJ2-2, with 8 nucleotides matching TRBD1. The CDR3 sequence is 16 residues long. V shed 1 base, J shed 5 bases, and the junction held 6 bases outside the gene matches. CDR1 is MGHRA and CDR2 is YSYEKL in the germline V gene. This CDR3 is CASSQVRGQDTGELFF. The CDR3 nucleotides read TGCGCCAGCAGCCAAGTTAGGGGACAGGATACCGGGGAGCTGTTTTTT.

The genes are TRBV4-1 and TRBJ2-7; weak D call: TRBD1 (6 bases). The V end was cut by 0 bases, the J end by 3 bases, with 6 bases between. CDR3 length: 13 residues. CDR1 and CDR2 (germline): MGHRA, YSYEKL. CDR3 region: CASSQDRGYEQYF. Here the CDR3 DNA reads TGCGCCAGCAGCCAAGACAGGGGCTACGAGCAGTACTTC.

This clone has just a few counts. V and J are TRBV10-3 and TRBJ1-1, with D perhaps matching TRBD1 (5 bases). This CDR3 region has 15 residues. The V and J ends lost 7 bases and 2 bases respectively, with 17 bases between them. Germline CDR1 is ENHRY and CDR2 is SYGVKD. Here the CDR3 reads CAIKDLDSLNTEAFF. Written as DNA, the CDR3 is TGTGCCATCAAAGACCTCGACAGCCTCAACACTGAAGCTTTCTTT.

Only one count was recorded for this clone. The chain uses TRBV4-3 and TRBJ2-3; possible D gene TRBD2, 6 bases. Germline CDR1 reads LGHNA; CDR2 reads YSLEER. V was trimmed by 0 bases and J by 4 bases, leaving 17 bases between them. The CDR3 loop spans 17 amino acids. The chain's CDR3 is CASSQDLAGRLADTQYF. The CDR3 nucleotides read TGCGCCAGCAGCCAAGATCTTGCCGGGAGATTGGCAGATACGCAGTATTTT.

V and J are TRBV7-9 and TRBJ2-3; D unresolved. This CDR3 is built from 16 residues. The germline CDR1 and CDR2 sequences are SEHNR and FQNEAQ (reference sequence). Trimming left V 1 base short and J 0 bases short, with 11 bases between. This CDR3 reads CASSLGGVPSTDTQYF. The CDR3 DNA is TGTGCCAGCAGCTTAGGCGGAGTCCCAAGCACAGATACGCAGTATTTT.

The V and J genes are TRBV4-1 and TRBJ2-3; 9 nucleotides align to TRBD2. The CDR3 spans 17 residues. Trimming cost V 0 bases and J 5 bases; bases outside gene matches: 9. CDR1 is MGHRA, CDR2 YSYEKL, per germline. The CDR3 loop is CASSQDETAGGRDTQYF. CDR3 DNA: TGCGCCAGCAGCCAAGATGAGACAGCGGGGGGCCGAGATACGCAGTATTTT.

The CDR3 reads CASSQDETGDTEAFF. DNA for the CDR3: TGCGCCAGCAGCCAAGATGAGACAGGGGACACTGAAGCTTTCTTT. This chain connects TRBV4-1 to TRBJ1-1; TRBD1 agrees at 8 bases. This CDR3 comprises 15 residues. Germline V gene data show CDR1 as MGHRA and CDR2 as YSYEKL. The V gene end was trimmed by 0 bases and the J gene end by 3 bases; junction bases not matched to a gene: 3.

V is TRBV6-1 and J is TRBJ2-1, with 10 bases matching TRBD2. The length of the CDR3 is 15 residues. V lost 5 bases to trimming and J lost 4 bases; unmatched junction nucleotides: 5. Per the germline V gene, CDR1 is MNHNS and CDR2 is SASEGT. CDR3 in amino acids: CASSSSGGQYNEQFF. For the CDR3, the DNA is TGTGCCAGCAGTTCTAGCGGGGGACAATACAATGAGCAGTTCTTC.

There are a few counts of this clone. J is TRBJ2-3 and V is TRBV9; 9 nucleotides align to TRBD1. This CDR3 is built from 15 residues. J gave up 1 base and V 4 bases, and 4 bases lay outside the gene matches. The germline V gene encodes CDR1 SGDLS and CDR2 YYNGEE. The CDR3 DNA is TGTGCCAGCAGCTCTCGGACAGGGGGCACAGATACGCAGTATTTT. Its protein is CASSSRTGGTDTQYF.

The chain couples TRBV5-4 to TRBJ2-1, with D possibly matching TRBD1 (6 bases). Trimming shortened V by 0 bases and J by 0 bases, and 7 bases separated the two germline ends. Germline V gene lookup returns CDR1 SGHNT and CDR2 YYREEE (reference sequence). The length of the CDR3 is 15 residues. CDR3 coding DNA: TGTGCCAGCAGCTTGGTGGGGGCCTCCTACAATGAGCAGTTCTTC. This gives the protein CASSLVGASYNEQFF.

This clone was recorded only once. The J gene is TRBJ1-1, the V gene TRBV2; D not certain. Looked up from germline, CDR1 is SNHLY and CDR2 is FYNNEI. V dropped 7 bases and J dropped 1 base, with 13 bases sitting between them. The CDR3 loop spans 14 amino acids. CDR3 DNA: TGTGCCAGCACGAGGGCAGAACGGAACACTGAAGCTTTCTTT. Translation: CASTRAERNTEAFF.

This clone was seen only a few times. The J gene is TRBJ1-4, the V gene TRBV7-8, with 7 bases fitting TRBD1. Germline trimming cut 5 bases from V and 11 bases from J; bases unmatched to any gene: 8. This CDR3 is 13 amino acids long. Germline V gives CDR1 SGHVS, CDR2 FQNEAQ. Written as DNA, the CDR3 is TGTGCCAGCAGCCCCCGGGACAGACCCAAACTGTTTTTT. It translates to CASSPRDRPKLFF.

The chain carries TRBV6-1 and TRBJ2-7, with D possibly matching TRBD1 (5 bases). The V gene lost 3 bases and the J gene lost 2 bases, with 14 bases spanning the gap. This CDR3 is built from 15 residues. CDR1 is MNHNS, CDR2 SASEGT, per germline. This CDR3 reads CASSEVSPGTYEQYF. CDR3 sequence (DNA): TGTGCCAGCAGTGAGGTTTCCCCAGGGACCTACGAGCAGTACTTC.

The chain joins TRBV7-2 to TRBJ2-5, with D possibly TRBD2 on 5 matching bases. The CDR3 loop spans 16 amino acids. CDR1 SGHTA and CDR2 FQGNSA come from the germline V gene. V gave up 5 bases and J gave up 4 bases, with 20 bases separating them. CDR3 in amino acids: CASSPLLSSGGETQYF. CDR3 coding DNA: TGTGCCAGCAGCCCCTTACTGAGTAGTGGAGGAGAGACCCAGTACTTC.

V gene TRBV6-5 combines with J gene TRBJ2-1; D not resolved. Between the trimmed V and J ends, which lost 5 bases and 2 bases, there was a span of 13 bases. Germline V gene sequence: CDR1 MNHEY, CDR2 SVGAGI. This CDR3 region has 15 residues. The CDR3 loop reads CASSTVDMAYNEQFF. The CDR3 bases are TGTGCCAGCAGTACAGTTGATATGGCCTACAATGAGCAGTTCTTC.

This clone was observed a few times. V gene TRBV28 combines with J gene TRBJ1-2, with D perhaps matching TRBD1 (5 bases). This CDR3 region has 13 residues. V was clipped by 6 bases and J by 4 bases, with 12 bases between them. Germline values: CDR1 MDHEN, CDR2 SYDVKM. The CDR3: CASRAGGVYGYTF. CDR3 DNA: TGTGCCAGCAGGGCGGGGGGGGTCTATGGCTACACCTTC.

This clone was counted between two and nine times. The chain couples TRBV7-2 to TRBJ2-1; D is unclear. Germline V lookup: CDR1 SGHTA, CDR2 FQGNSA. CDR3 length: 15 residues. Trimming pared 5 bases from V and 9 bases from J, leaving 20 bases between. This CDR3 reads CASSPLMTLNGEQFF. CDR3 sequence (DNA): TGTGCCAGCAGCCCCCTCATGACTCTTAACGGTGAGCAGTTCTTC.

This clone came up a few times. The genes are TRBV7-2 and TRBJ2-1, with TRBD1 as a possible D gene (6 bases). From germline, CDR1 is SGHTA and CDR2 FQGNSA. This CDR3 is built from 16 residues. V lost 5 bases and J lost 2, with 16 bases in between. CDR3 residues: CASSLNRVEPYNEQFF. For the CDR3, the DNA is TGTGCCAGCAGCCTCAACAGGGTTGAGCCCTACAATGAGCAGTTCTTC.

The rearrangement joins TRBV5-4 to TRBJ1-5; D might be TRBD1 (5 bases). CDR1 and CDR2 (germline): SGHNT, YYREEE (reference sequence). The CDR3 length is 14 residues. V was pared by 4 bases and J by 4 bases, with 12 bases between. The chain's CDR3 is CASSEEEGNQPQHF. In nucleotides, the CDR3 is TGTGCCAGCAGCGAAGAGGAGGGGAATCAGCCCCAGCATTTT. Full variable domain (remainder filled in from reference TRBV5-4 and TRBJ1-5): ETGVTQSPTHLIKTRGQQVTLRCSSQSGHNTVSWYQQALGQGPQFIFQYYREEENGRGNFPPRFSGLQFPNYSSELNVNALELDDSALYLCASSEEEGNQPQHFGDGTRLSIL.

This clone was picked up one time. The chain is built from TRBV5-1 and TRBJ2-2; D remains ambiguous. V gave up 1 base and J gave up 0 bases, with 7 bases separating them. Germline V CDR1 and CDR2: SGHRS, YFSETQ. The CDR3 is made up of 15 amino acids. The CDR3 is CASSLFQANTGELFF. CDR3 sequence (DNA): TGCGCCAGCAGCTTGTTCCAGGCGAACACCGGGGAGCTGTTTTTT.

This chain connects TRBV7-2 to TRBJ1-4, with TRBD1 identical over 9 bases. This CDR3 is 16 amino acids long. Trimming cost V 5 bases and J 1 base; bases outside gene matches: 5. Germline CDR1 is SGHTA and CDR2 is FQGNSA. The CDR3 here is CASSPGQGRTNEKLFF. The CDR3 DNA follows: TGTGCCAGCAGCCCCGGACAGGGGAGAACTAATGAAAAACTGTTTTTT.

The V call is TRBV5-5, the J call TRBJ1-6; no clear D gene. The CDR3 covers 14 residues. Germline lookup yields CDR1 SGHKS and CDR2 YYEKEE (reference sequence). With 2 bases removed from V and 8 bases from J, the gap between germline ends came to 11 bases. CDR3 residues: CASSFEGSDSPLHF. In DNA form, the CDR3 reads TGTGCCAGCAGCTTCGAAGGGAGTGATTCACCCCTCCACTTT. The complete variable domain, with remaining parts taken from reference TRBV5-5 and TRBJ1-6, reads DAGVTQSPTHLIKTRGQQVTLRCSPISGHKSVSWYQQVLGQGPQFIFQYYEKEERGRGNFPDRFSARQFPNYSSELNVNALLLGDSALYLCASSFEGSDSPLHFGNGTRLTVT.

In DNA, the CDR3 is TGCGCCAGCAGTCGACAGAGACATCAGCCCCAGCATTTT. Translation gives CASSRQRHQPQHF. The chain uses TRBV10-2 and TRBJ1-5; D is possibly TRBD1 (5 bases). The V end was cut by 5 bases, the J end by 5 bases, with 10 bases between. The CDR3 contains 13 residues. CDR1 is WSHSY, CDR2 SAAADI, per germline.

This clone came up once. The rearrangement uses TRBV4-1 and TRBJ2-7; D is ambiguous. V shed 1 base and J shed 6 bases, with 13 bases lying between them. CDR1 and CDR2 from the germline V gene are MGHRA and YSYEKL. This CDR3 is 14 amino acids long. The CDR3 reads CASSQVNRGTEQYF. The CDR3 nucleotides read TGCGCCAGCAGCCAAGTTAATCGCGGAACCGAGCAGTACTTC.